This entry lists 14 T cell receptor beta chains sequenced from one sample in a study of T cells in Graves' hyperthyroidism and ophthalmopathy. The CDR3 regions of TCR beta were amplified from RNA transcripts. The HTBI primer set drove a first-round RT-PCR of the TCR CDR3. One entry per CDR3 protein results from TCRdb running MiXCR on the multiplex PCR reads. The sample comprises some 600,000 distinct CDR3 sequences, just over 45% of which are singletons, and 8.2% rests with the top ten. Sequenced material: peripheral blood or thyroid tissue (not recorded which). Every receptor here comes from a woman aged 18 to 35 with Graves' hyperthyroidism.

The CDR3 region has the DNA TGTGCCAGCAGGACTAGTACTTCGACCGGGGAGCTGTTTTTT. Translated: CASRTSTSTGELFF. This rearrangement joins TRBV2 to TRBJ2-2; a weak D match, TRBD2 (6 bases). Trimming cost V 6 bases and J 5 bases, with 13 bases left between them. Germline-derived CDR1 and CDR2 are SNHLY and FYNNEI. CDR3 size: 14 residues.

This sequence joins TRBV7-9 and TRBJ1-2, with D perhaps TRBD1 (5 bases). In germline, CDR1 is SEHNR, CDR2 FQNEAQ (reference sequence). Trimming removed 7 bases from V and 0 bases from J, with 9 bases in between. CDR3 size: 13 residues. The CDR3 DNA is TGTGCCAGCACCCGGGGCGCTAACTATGGCTACACCTTC. This translates into CASTRGANYGYTF.

This chain uses TRBV7-9 with TRBJ2-7; D is ambiguous. The CDR3 is made up of 11 amino acids. Trimming took 5 bases from V and 6 from J, leaving 8 bases between them. Per germline, CDR1 SEHNR and CDR2 FQNEAQ (reference sequence). The CDR3 region is CASSQASEQYF. As DNA, the CDR3 is TGTGCCAGCAGCCAAGCGTCCGAGCAGTACTTC.

The V and J genes are TRBV5-1 and TRBJ1-4; D possibly corresponds to TRBD1 (6 bases). Trimming shortened V by 3 bases and J by 2 bases, and 14 bases separated the two germline ends. Per germline, CDR1 SGHRS and CDR2 YFSETQ. The CDR3 is made up of 16 amino acids. This CDR3 is CASSYSGAVTNEKLFF. The DNA for the CDR3 is TGCGCCAGCAGCTATTCGGGGGCAGTGACTAATGAAAAACTGTTTTTT.

On this clonotype itself: A much more abundant neighbour one base away suggests this may be a read error. Lacking the conserved final phenylalanine or tryptophan, this CDR3 likely reflects a read error. This rearrangement joins TRBV7-9 to TRBJ2-5; 7 bases fit TRBD2. The length of the CDR3 is 13 residues. After removal of 5 bases from V and 2 bases from J, the junction contained 2 bases not matched to a gene. The germline V gene encodes CDR1 SEHNR and CDR2 FQNEAQ (reference sequence). The CDR3 coding sequence is TGTGCCAGCAGCGCTAGCGGTCAAGAGACCCAGTACCTC. This gives the protein CASSASGQETQYL.

This clonotype was counted at least ten times. The V gene is TRBV7-2, the J gene TRBJ2-5; D gene unclear. Trimming cost V 6 bases and J 2 bases, with 7 bases left between them. Germline assignment: CDR1 SGHTA and CDR2 FQGNSA. The CDR3 covers 12 residues. CDR3 sequence (DNA): TGTGCCAGCAGTAGGCCACAAGAGACCCAGTACTTC. It codes for CASSRPQETQYF.

The sample holds a few counts of this clonotype. The rearrangement joins TRBV7-8 to TRBJ1-2; TRBD1 aligns across 8 bases. Trimming cost V 4 bases and J 3 bases; bases outside gene matches: 10. The CDR3 totals 16 residues. Germline assignment: CDR1 SGHVS and CDR2 FQNEAQ. CDR3 amino acids: CASSSGTGPPHYGYTF. CDR3 in DNA: TGTGCCAGCAGCTCGGGGACAGGTCCGCCTCACTATGGCTACACCTTC.

As to this clonotype: At one end, the junction sequence differs from germline, possibly due to a read error. J is TRBJ1-2 and V is TRBV20-1; D is undetermined. CDR1 DFQATT and CDR2 SNEGSKA come from the germline V gene (reference sequence). The CDR3 sequence is 12 residues long. CDR3 amino acids: CSARNTNYGNTF. For the CDR3, the DNA is TGCAGTGCTAGGAACACTAACTATGGCAACACCTTC.

This clonotype has only a few counts. The chain carries TRBV7-8 and TRBJ2-3; 7 nucleotides line up with TRBD2. The germline gives CDR1 SGHVS, CDR2 FQNEAQ. This CDR3 contains 16 residues. V trimming: 5 bases; J trimming: 2 bases; junction bases outside the gene matches: 10. CDR3 in DNA: TGTGCCAGCAGCCCCTCACAGACTAGCTACACAGATACGCAGTATTTT. Translating it yields CASSPSQTSYTDTQYF. Together with reference TRBV7-8 and TRBJ2-3, the CDR3 gives the full variable domain: GAGVSQSPRYKVAKRGQDVALRCDPISGHVSLFWYQQALGQGPEFLTYFQNEAQLDKSGLPSDRFFAERPEGSVSTLKIQRTQQEDSAVYLCASSPSQTSYTDTQYFGPGTRLTVL.

To note about this clonotype: One junction end does not reproduce the germline sequence, and a read error may be involved. The chain carries TRBV6-1 and TRBJ2-3, with 10 bases aligning to TRBD2. From germline, CDR1 is MNHNS and CDR2 SASEGT. The length of the CDR3 is 15 residues. The CDR3 spells CASSQAGGPTDTQYF. DNA for the CDR3: TGTGCCAGCAGTCAAGCGGGAGGGCCCACAGATACGCAGTATTTT.

This rearrangement joins TRBV19 to TRBJ2-7, with D unresolved. The V end lost 5 bases, the J end lost 7 bases, and 9 bases lay between the germline ends. The germline V gene has CDR1 LNHDA and CDR2 SQIVND (reference sequence). This CDR3 region has 11 residues. The CDR3 DNA sequence: TGTGCCAGTAGTGCGTCAGATGAGCAGTACTTC. Residues: CASSASDEQYF. The whole variable domain, remainder taken from reference TRBV19 and TRBJ2-7, is DGGITQSPKYLFRKEGQNVTLSCEQNLNHDAMYWYRQDPGQGLRLIYYSQIVNDFQKGDIAEGYSVSREKKESFPLTVTSAQKNPTAFYLCASSASDEQYFGPGTRLTVT.

This clonotype was recorded a few times. The junction and the germline gene differ at one end; a read error may be behind it. V is TRBV5-1 and J is TRBJ1-2; D unclear. The germline V gene encodes CDR1 SGHRS and CDR2 YFSETQ. The CDR3 length is 11 residues. CDR3 in amino acids: CASSFLRGYTF. CDR3 DNA sequence: TGTGCCAGCAGCTTCCTGAGGGGCTACACCTTC.

This clonotype was detected ten times or more. The chain recombines TRBV9 with TRBJ1-2; D is perhaps TRBD1 (6 bases). The CDR3 contains 15 residues. The germline gives CDR1 SGDLS, CDR2 YYNGEE. V shed 3 bases and J shed 6 bases, with 18 bases lying between them. The CDR3 loop reads CASSAYSMGADGYTF. Here the CDR3 DNA reads TGTGCCAGCAGCGCCTATTCTATGGGGGCAGATGGCTACACCTTC.

There are many counts of this clonotype. The CDR3 nucleotides are TGCGCCAGCAGTGATGTGGGATCGAGTGAGACCCAGTACTTC. This gives the protein CASSDVGSSETQYF. The chain has TRBV10-2 and TRBJ2-5; D unclear. CDR3 length equals 14 residues. V gave up 3 bases and J gave up 5 bases, with 13 bases separating them. CDR1 is WSHSY, CDR2 SAAADI, per germline.